This T cell receptor (beta chain) emerged from a study of CD8 T cells in Susac syndrome. Looked up from germline, CDR1 is MNHEY and CDR2 is SMNVEV (reference sequence). The CDR3 sequence is 14 residues long. V lost 6 bases and J lost 9, with 19 bases in between. The authors reverse transcribed roughly 0.5 to 1 ug RNA with random hexamers. Via MiXCR, TCRdb re-called the immunoSEQ multiplex PCR reads, giving one row per CDR3 protein. The sample yields 150,000 to 190,000 distinct CDR3 sequences, about 95% seen once. This sequence originates from a human donor with multiple sclerosis. Sequenced sample: CD8+ T cells from PBMCs. This chain joins TRBV27 and TRBJ2-3, with a tentative D call TRBD2 (6 bases). DNA of the CDR3: TGTGCCAGCAGCCCTAGCTTCCTAGCGATGACGCAGTATTTT. This encodes CASSPSFLAMTQYF.